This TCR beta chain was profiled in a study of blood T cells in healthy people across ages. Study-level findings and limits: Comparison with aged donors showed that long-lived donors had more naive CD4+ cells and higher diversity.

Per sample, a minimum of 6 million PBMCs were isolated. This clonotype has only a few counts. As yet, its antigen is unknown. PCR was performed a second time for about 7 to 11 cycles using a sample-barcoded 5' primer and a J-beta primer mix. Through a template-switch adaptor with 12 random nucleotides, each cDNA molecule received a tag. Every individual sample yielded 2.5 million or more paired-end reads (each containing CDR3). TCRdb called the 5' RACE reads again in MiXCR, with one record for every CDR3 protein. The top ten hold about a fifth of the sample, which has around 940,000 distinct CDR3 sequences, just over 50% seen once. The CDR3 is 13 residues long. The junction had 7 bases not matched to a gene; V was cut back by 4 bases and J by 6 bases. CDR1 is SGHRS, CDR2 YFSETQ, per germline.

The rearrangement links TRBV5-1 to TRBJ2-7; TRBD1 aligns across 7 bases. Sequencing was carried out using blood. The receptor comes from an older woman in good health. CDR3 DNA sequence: TGCGCCAGCAGCGTGGACAGGATTACCGAGCAGTACTTC. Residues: CASSVDRITEQYF.